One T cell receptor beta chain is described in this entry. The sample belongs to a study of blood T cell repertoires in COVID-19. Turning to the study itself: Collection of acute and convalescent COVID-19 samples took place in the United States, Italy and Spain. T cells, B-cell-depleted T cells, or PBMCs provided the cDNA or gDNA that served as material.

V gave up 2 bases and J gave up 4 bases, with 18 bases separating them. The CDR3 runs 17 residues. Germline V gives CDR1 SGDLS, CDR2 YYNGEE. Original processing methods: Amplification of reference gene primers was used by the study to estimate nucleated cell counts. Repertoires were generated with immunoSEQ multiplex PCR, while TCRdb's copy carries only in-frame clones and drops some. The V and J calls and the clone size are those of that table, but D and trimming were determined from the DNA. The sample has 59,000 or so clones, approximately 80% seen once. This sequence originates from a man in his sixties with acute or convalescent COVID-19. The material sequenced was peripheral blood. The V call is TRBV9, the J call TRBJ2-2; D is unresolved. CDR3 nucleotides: TGTGCCAGCAGCGTGACGGGTTCTATCTACGGCACCGGGGAGCTGTTTTTT. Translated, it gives CASSVTGSIYGTGELFF. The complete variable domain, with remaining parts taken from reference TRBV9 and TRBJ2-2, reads DSGVTQTPKHLITATGQRVTLRCSPRSGDLSVYWYQQSLDQGLQFLIQYYNGEERAKGNILERFSAQQFPDLHSELNLSSLELGDSALYFCASSVTGSIYGTGELFFGEGSRLTVL.